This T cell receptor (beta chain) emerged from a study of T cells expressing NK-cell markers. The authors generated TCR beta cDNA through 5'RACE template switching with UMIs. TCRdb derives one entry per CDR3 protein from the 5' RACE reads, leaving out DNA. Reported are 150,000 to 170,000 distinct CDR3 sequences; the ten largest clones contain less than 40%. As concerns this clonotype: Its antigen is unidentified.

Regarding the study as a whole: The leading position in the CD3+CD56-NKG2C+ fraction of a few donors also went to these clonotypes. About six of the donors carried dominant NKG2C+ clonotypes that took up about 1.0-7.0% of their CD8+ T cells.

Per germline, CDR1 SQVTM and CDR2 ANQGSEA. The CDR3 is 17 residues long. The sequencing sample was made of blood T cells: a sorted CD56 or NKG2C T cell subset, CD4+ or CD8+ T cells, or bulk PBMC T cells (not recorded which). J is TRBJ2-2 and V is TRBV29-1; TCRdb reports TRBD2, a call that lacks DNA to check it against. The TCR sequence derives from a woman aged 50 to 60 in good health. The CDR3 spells CSVLTYSGGPSTGELFF.